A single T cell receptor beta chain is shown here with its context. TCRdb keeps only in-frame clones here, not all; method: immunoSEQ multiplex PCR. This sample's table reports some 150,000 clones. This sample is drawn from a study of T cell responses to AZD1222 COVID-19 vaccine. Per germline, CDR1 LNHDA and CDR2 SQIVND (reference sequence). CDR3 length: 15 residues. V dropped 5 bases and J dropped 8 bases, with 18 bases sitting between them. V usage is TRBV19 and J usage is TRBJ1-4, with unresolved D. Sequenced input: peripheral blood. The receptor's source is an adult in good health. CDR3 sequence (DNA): TGTGCCAGTAGTCCAAGGACCGGATTTGGGGAAAAACTGTTTTTT. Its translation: CASSPRTGFGEKLFF. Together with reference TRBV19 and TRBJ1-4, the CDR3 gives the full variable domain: DGGITQSPKYLFRKEGQNVTLSCEQNLNHDAMYWYRQDPGQGLRLIYYSQIVNDFQKGDIAEGYSVSREKKESFPLTVTSAQKNPTAFYLCASSPRTGFGEKLFFGSGTQLSVL.